These T cell receptor beta chains were read from a single sample in a study of T cells in localized non-small cell lung cancer. The method was immunoSEQ multiplex PCR; TCRdb's version includes in-frame clones alone and lacks a portion of them. The sample consists of approximately 23,000 clones, 70% to 90% of them appearing once. Material: peripheral blood, obtained before any cancer treatment. Receptors were obtained from a male donor at least 60 years old with stage I lung adenocarcinoma. Each CDR3 is given with its conserved first and last residue. Fields, in order: V gene, clone size, CDR3 length, J gene, D gene, CDR3 DNA, CDR3 protein. A D gene is named only where the DNA matches it firmly. Clone size appears in some rows only: once, few, many, or a class for an expanded clone.

V: TRBV6-5
size: -
length: 16
J: TRBJ2-4
D: TRBD1
DNA: TGTGCCAGCAGTTCCAGACAGGGGATGGTAGGAAACATTCAGTACTTC
CDR3: CASSSRQGMVGNIQYF

V: TRBV28
size: -
length: 12
J: TRBJ1-3
D: -
DNA: TGTGCCAGCAGAACAGGGGGAAACACCATATATTTT
CDR3: CASRTGGNTIYF

V: TRBV19
size: -
length: 13
J: TRBJ1-5
D: -
DNA: TGTGCCAGCGGCGGGGGGCCGGGTCAGCCCCAGCATTTT
CDR3: CASGGGPGQPQHF

V: TRBV28
size: -
length: 14
J: TRBJ1-5
D: -
DNA: TGTGCCAGCAGTTTATCAGGGGATGTTCAGCCCCAGCATTTT
CDR3: CASSLSGDVQPQHF

V: TRBV28
size: -
length: 18
J: TRBJ2-5
D: TRBD2
DNA: TGTGCCAGCAGTTTCGGGACTAGCGGGAGCCCCGCTCAAGAGACCCAGTACTTC
CDR3: CASSFGTSGSPAQETQYF

V: TRBV19
size: -
length: 14
J: TRBJ2-5
D: TRBD2
DNA: TGTGCCACAACTAGCGGGGGGGCCCCATGGACCCAGTACTTC
CDR3: CATTSGGAPWTQYF

V: TRBV4-3
size: -
length: 16
J: TRBJ2-3
D: -
DNA: TGCGCCAGCAGCTCCCGAGTAGCGCATAGCACAGATACGCAGTATTTT
CDR3: CASSSRVAHSTDTQYF

V: TRBV5-6
size: -
length: 13
J: TRBJ2-5
D: -
DNA: TGTGCCAGCAGCTTAGATCCACAAGAGACCCAGTACTTC
CDR3: CASSLDPQETQYF

V: TRBV12-5
size: -
length: 13
J: TRBJ1-1
D: -
DNA: TGTGCTAGTGGTTTTAACGGAAACACTGAAGCTTTCTTT
CDR3: CASGFNGNTEAFF

V: TRBV9
size: once
length: 17
J: TRBJ2-7
D: TRBD2
DNA: TGTGCCAGCAGCCCCGGGACTAGCGGGATGAGCTCCTACGAGCAGTACTTC
CDR3: CASSPGTSGMSSYEQYF

V: TRBV27
size: few
length: 13
J: TRBJ2-3
D: -
DNA: TGTGCCAGTTCGGCCGGAGGGACAGATACGCAGTATTTT
CDR3: CASSAGGTDTQYF

V: TRBV30
size: -
length: 12
J: TRBJ2-7
D: -
DNA: TGTGCCCGGCGGGAAGGGGGATACGAGCAGTACTTC
CDR3: CARREGGYEQYF

V: TRBV29-1
size: -
length: 12
J: TRBJ2-1
D: TRBD1
DNA: TGCAGCGTTGCACAGGGGAACAATGAGCAGTTCTTC
CDR3: CSVAQGNNEQFF

V: TRBV5-1
size: -
length: 15
J: TRBJ1-2
D: TRBD1
DNA: TGCGCCAGCAGCCCTACACAGGGGGGGGCTAGGAGCTACACCTTC
CDR3: CASSPTQGGARSYTF

V: TRBV12-5
size: -
length: 16
J: TRBJ2-1
D: -
DNA: TGTGCTAGTGGTTTCTCCCAGGGGGGGGCCTACAATGAGCAGTTCTTC
CDR3: CASGFSQGGAYNEQFF

V: TRBV10-2
size: -
length: 15
J: TRBJ2-5
D: -
DNA: TGCGCCAGCCTTGTGACCGGGTCCCCCGGGGAGACCCAGTACTTC
CDR3: CASLVTGSPGETQYF

V: TRBV6-1
size: -
length: 17
J: TRBJ2-2
D: -
DNA: TGTGCCAGCAGTGAAGCGCTTAGGACAGTGAACACCGGGGAGCTGTTTTTT
CDR3: CASSEALRTVNTGELFF

V: TRBV7-8
size: -
length: 16
J: TRBJ2-1
D: TRBD2
DNA: TGTGCCAGCAGCCTATGGACTAGCGGGATCTACAATGAGCAGTTCTTC
CDR3: CASSLWTSGIYNEQFF

V: TRBV4-2
size: few
length: 15
J: TRBJ1-2
D: TRBD1
DNA: TGTGCCAGCAGCCAAGATCCAACAGGGGGACGAGGCTACACCTTC
CDR3: CASSQDPTGGRGYTF

V: TRBV28
size: -
length: 14
J: TRBJ2-7
D: TRBD1
DNA: TGTGCCAGCAGTTCCTCCGCCAGGGGGTACGAGCAGTACTTC
CDR3: CASSSSARGYEQYF

V: TRBV7-6
size: -
length: 15
J: TRBJ2-1
D: -
DNA: TGTGCCAGCAGCTTAGGTGGGGGCTCCTACAATGAGCAGTTCTTC
CDR3: CASSLGGGSYNEQFF

V: TRBV10-1
size: -
length: 14
J: TRBJ1-1
D: TRBD1
DNA: TGCGCCAGCAGTGGGATAACAGGGGGCACTGAAGCTTTCTTT
CDR3: CASSGITGGTEAFF

V: TRBV29-1
size: once
length: 17
J: TRBJ1-4
D: TRBD1
DNA: TGCAGCGTGGGGGGGACAGCTACCTCTGCAACTAATGAAAAACTGTTTTTT
CDR3: CSVGGTATSATNEKLFF

V: TRBV28
size: -
length: 13
J: TRBJ1-2
D: -
DNA: TGTGCCAGCAGTTTATTCGGGCGGTTGGGCTACACCTTC
CDR3: CASSLFGRLGYTF

V: TRBV5-1
size: -
length: 14
J: TRBJ1-1
D: -
DNA: TGCGCCAGCAGCTTGGTTAGACCCGACACTGAAGCTTTCTTT
CDR3: CASSLVRPDTEAFF

V: TRBV10-3
size: -
length: 12
J: TRBJ2-5
D: -
DNA: TGTGCCATCACGAGTGACCAAGAGACCCAGTACTTC
CDR3: CAITSDQETQYF

V: TRBV4-2
size: -
length: 14
J: TRBJ1-2
D: -
DNA: TGTGCCAGCAGCCAATCCGGGGGGAATTATGGCTACACCTTC
CDR3: CASSQSGGNYGYTF

V: TRBV5-1
size: -
length: 13
J: TRBJ1-2
D: -
DNA: TGCGCCAGCAGCTTATATACAGGGCATGGCTACACCTTC
CDR3: CASSLYTGHGYTF

V: TRBV11-2
size: -
length: 12
J: TRBJ2-7
D: TRBD2
DNA: TGTGCCAGCAGCCCCCCCCGGGGGGTGCAGTACTTC
CDR3: CASSPPRGVQYF

V: TRBV29-1
size: -
length: 15
J: TRBJ2-3
D: -
DNA: TGCAGCGTTGAAGAGCGAGGGAGTATTACAGATACGCAGTATTTT
CDR3: CSVEERGSITDTQYF

V: TRBV5-1
size: once
length: 14
J: TRBJ2-5
D: -
DNA: TGCGCCAGCAGCTTGGCCGGACAGCAAGAGACCCAGTACTTC
CDR3: CASSLAGQQETQYF

V: TRBV18
size: -
length: 17
J: TRBJ2-3
D: -
DNA: TGTGCCAGCTCACCTGATTCCGGGGGAACTAGCACAGATACGCAGTATTTT
CDR3: CASSPDSGGTSTDTQYF

V: TRBV4-3
size: -
length: 14
J: TRBJ1-1
D: -
DNA: TGCGCCAGCGGCCGGGGGGGAGGGAACACTGAAGCTTTCTTT
CDR3: CASGRGGGNTEAFF

V: TRBV5-1
size: few
length: 14
J: TRBJ2-7
D: TRBD1
DNA: TGCGCCAGCAGCACGGGACAGGGGGCTTACGAGCAGTACTTC
CDR3: CASSTGQGAYEQYF

V: TRBV28
size: -
length: 13
J: TRBJ1-4
D: -
DNA: TGTGCCAGCAGTTCACAGAATATGGAAAAACTGTTTTTT
CDR3: CASSSQNMEKLFF

V: TRBV28
size: once
length: 17
J: TRBJ2-1
D: -
DNA: TGTGCCAGCAGTTCCCCGTCAGTTGCGGGCCCACTCAATGAGCAGTTCTTC
CDR3: CASSSPSVAGPLNEQFF

V: TRBV6-1
size: few
length: 14
J: TRBJ1-4
D: -
DNA: TGTGCCAGCGGAACCCGATCTTTTAATGAAAAACTGTTTTTT
CDR3: CASGTRSFNEKLFF

V: TRBV6-6
size: -
length: 12
J: TRBJ2-1
D: -
DNA: TGTGCCAGCAGTTACTCCAACAATGAGCAGTTCTTC
CDR3: CASSYSNNEQFF

V: TRBV2
size: -
length: 16
J: TRBJ2-7
D: TRBD2
DNA: TGTGCCAGCAGTGCGACTAGCGGGGGGCCTACCTTAAGAAAGTACTTC
CDR3: CASSATSGGPTLRKYF

V: TRBV5-1
size: -
length: 16
J: TRBJ2-3
D: -
DNA: TGCGCCAGCAGCTTGGGTAACGTCGGCCCCACAGATACGCAGTATTTT
CDR3: CASSLGNVGPTDTQYF

V: TRBV7-2
size: -
length: 13
J: TRBJ2-3
D: -
DNA: TGTGCCAGCAGCCAGGACAGCACAGATACGCAGTATTTT
CDR3: CASSQDSTDTQYF

V: TRBV10-3
size: once
length: 17
J: TRBJ1-2
D: -
DNA: TGTGCCATCAGTGAGTCTGTACCAGGGCCGTCTCCCTATGGCTACACCTTC
CDR3: CAISESVPGPSPYGYTF

V: TRBV7-3
size: -
length: 15
J: TRBJ2-2
D: -
DNA: TGTGCCAGCAGCTTACAGGGTGAGGACACCGGGGAGCTGTTTTTT
CDR3: CASSLQGEDTGELFF

V: TRBV4-2
size: once
length: 15
J: TRBJ1-4
D: TRBD1
DNA: TGTGCCAGCAGCCTTCCCGGGACAGGGCATGAAAAACTGTTTTTT
CDR3: CASSLPGTGHEKLFF

V: TRBV5-4
size: once
length: 13
J: TRBJ2-1
D: -
DNA: TGTGCCAGCAGCCCACTGATAGACAATGAGCAGTTCTTC
CDR3: CASSPLIDNEQFF

V: TRBV6-1
size: -
length: 15
J: TRBJ2-1
D: TRBD2
DNA: TGTGCCAGCCTGTTAAACCCGGGAGGGCCTAGTGAGCAGTTCTTC
CDR3: CASLLNPGGPSEQFF

V: TRBV5-1
size: -
length: 15
J: TRBJ1-4
D: -
DNA: TGCGCCAGCAGCTTGATTGGGGCAGGCGGTGAAAAACTGTTTTTT
CDR3: CASSLIGAGGEKLFF

V: TRBV18
size: -
length: 14
J: TRBJ1-6
D: TRBD1
DNA: TGTGCCAGCTCACCAGGACAGGCCACGTCACCCCTCCACTTT
CDR3: CASSPGQATSPLHF

V: TRBV25-1
size: -
length: 15
J: TRBJ1-2
D: -
DNA: TGTGCCAGCAGTGAACCTGGCGGCGGTGTATATGGCTACACCTTC
CDR3: CASSEPGGGVYGYTF

V: TRBV30
size: -
length: 13
J: TRBJ1-5
D: -
DNA: TGTGCCTGGAGTCAGGATAGCAATCAGCCCCAGCATTTT
CDR3: CAWSQDSNQPQHF

V: TRBV7-2
size: -
length: 17
J: TRBJ2-2
D: TRBD1
DNA: TGTGCCAGCAGCTTAGGCAGGGGGAGTCGAAACACCGGGGAGCTGTTTTTT
CDR3: CASSLGRGSRNTGELFF

V: TRBV19
size: -
length: 15
J: TRBJ2-3
D: -
DNA: TGTGCCAGTAGTATAGGACAGCCCGGGGCAGATACGCAGTATTTT
CDR3: CASSIGQPGADTQYF

V: TRBV5-4
size: once
length: 15
J: TRBJ2-1
D: TRBD1
DNA: TGTGCCAGCAGTCCGACAGGGGGGTCCTACAATGAGCAGTTCTTC
CDR3: CASSPTGGSYNEQFF

V: TRBV6-6
size: -
length: 14
J: TRBJ2-7
D: -
DNA: TGTGCCAGCTTCTCCCCGGGACGCTCCTACGAGCAGTACTTC
CDR3: CASFSPGRSYEQYF

V: TRBV6-4
size: -
length: 13
J: TRBJ1-5
D: -
DNA: TGTGCCAGCAGTGCGGAAGAGAATCAGCCCCAGCATTTT
CDR3: CASSAEENQPQHF

V: TRBV5-8
size: once
length: 17
J: TRBJ1-5
D: -
DNA: TGTGCCAGCAGCTGCGCTCGACAGGAAGGAGGCAATCAGCCCCAGCATTTT
CDR3: CASSCARQEGGNQPQHF

V: TRBV27
size: few
length: 15
J: TRBJ2-1
D: -
DNA: TGTGCCAGCAGTTTAGGAGGGAGCTCCTACAATGAGCAGTTCTTC
CDR3: CASSLGGSSYNEQFF

V: TRBV19
size: -
length: 13
J: TRBJ1-1
D: -
DNA: TGTGCCAGTAGTGCCAACAGGGTGACTGAAGCTTTCTTT
CDR3: CASSANRVTEAFF

V: TRBV5-4
size: once
length: 14
J: TRBJ1-1
D: TRBD1
DNA: TGTGCCAGCAGCGCGGGACAGCAGAAGGAGGGAGCTTTCTTT
CDR3: CASSAGQQKEGAFF